This TCR beta chain is from a study of cytomegalovirus exposure and HLA in healthy donors. Germline values: CDR1 MNHNS, CDR2 SASEGT. The CDR3 totals 14 residues. Trimming shortened V by 11 bases and J by 0 bases, and 13 bases separated the two germline ends. PCR used 60 Vbeta primers and 13 Jbeta primers. Profiled with immunoSEQ multiplex PCR; TCRdb holds only in-frame clones, not every one. The table includes approximately 170,000 clones, 65% to 85% detected once. The rearrangement uses TRBV6-1 and TRBJ2-2; D might be TRBD1 (5 bases). The sequence came from a man aged 50-60 years in good health and CMV-seropositive. The sequenced material came from PBMCs. The chain's CDR3 is CAGRQYANTGELFF. Written as DNA, the CDR3 is TGTGCCGGACGACAGTATGCGAACACCGGGGAGCTGTTTTTT.